The following is a T cell receptor beta chain sequence with its context. Assay used: immunoSEQ multiplex PCR; TCRdb lists only in-frame clones, some missing. The top ten clones hold 9.5% to 15% of a sample with 150,000 to 200,000 clones, 85% to 90% of them seen once. This sample was included in a study of blood T cell repertoires in COVID-19. As for the study in general: COVID-19 samples, acute and convalescent, were from the United States, Italy and Spain. PBMCs, B-cell-depleted T cells, or T cells were the source of the cDNA or gDNA that made up the material.

CDR3 length equals 14 residues. The germline CDR1 and CDR2 sequences are SGHAT and FQNNGV. The V and J ends lost 5 bases and 7 bases, in that order; junction bases with no gene match: 7. Seattle patients were enrolled during active infection and followed longitudinally. This rearrangement joins TRBV11-2 to TRBJ2-7; 11 bases map to TRBD2. Material: peripheral blood. The receptor comes from a woman in her 70s with COVID-19, enrolled during active disease. The CDR3 is CASSMGLAEGEQYF. Here the CDR3 DNA reads TGTGCCAGCAGCATGGGACTAGCGGAAGGTGAGCAGTACTTC.